One sample yielded the 6 T cell receptor beta chains listed below, sequenced in a study of response to subunit inactivated influenza vaccine. In TCRdb, the RT-PCR reads were re-called with MiXCR into one record per CDR3 protein. This table holds approximately 700,000 distinct CDR3 sequences, about 14% found once. Sequencing was performed on PBMCs from blood, taken about 14 days before vaccination. These receptor sequences come from a middle-aged man who received an inactivated influenza vaccine.

CDR3 sequence reads: CAISRTSGSSSYEQYF. In DNA, the CDR3 is TGTGCCATCAGCCGGACTAGCGGGAGTTCATCCTACGAGCAGTACTTC. The chain couples TRBV10-3 to TRBJ2-7; TRBD2 matches 13 bases. The CDR3 covers 16 residues. With 6 bases clipped from V and 1 base from J, the junction kept 6 bases outside the gene matches. The germline gives CDR1 ENHRY, CDR2 SYGVKD.

The rearrangement joins TRBV15 to TRBJ2-7, with D possibly being TRBD1 (6 bases). The germline V gene has CDR1 LNHNV and CDR2 YYDKDF (reference sequence). The CDR3 sequence is 15 residues long. V lost 0 bases and J lost 4, with 13 bases in between. The CDR3 DNA is TGTGCCACCAGCAGAGATTCTGGACAGAGTTACGAGCAGTACTTC. Encoded protein: CATSRDSGQSYEQYF.

This clonotype was seen at least ten times. The V call is TRBV27, the J call TRBJ1-1; TRBD1 matches 8 bases. After removal of 2 bases from V and 5 bases from J, the junction contained 4 bases not matched to a gene. Germline CDR1 MNHEY, CDR2 SMNVEV (reference sequence). CDR3 length: 14 residues. This CDR3 reads CASSLTRGRTEAFF. In DNA form, the CDR3 reads TGTGCCAGCAGTTTAACCAGGGGGCGTACTGAAGCTTTCTTT.

This clonotype was observed a handful of times. The rearrangement uses TRBV18 and TRBJ2-1; the D gene could be TRBD1 or TRBD2 (5 bases each). The V end lost 4 bases, the J end lost 6 bases, and 13 bases lay between the germline ends. Germline CDR1 and CDR2: KGHSH and LQKENI. The CDR3 totals 14 residues. The chain's CDR3 is CASSRGTRGNEQFF. The CDR3 DNA follows: TGTGCCAGCTCACGGGGAACGAGGGGCAATGAGCAGTTCTTC. The complete variable domain, with remaining parts taken from reference TRBV18 and TRBJ2-1, reads NAGVMQNPRHLVRRRGQEARLRCSPMKGHSHVYWYRQLPEEGLKFMVYLQKENIIDESGMPKERFSAEFPKEGPSILRIQQVVRGDSAAYFCASSRGTRGNEQFFGPGTRLTVL.

CDR3 DNA: TGCGCCAGCAGCTTTACCTCCGGGACCGGACTTTACTCTGGGGCCAACGTCCTGACTTTC. It codes for CASSFTSGTGLYSGANVLTF. V is TRBV5-1 and J is TRBJ2-6; tentatively, D is TRBD1 or TRBD2 (5 bases each). Trimming stripped 2 bases from V and 0 bases from J, with 21 bases between. Germline CDR1 reads SGHRS; CDR2 reads YFSETQ. This CDR3 region has 20 residues.

This clonotype was picked up many times. The V call is TRBV20-1, the J call TRBJ2-5; TRBD1 matches at 7 bases. V lost 0 bases and J lost 3; bases outside the gene matches: 1. Germline V lookup: CDR1 DFQATT, CDR2 SNEGSKA (reference sequence). The CDR3 has 13 amino acids. As DNA, the CDR3 is TGCAGTGCTAGAGAGGGACAGAAAGAGACCCAGTACTTC. Its translation is CSAREGQKETQYF.